In this sample, the clone carrying this TCR beta chain turned up a few times. Its antigen is unknown. The entry originates in a study of identical twins. The study's findings and limits: Researchers reported weaker excess twin sharing in beta out-of-frame sequences. Models underpredicted monozygotic twin sharing of out-of-frame TCR alpha.

It was template switching that added a universal primer site, and there were unique molecular identifiers on the cDNA. TCRdb passed the 5' RACE reads through MiXCR, listing each CDR3 protein once. The sample has just over 450,000 distinct CDR3 sequences, more than 13% seen once. These data also featured in a second study, about yellow fever vaccine responses in identical twins. That paper states: Reports say the vaccine T cell response in twins looked partly convergent and partly personalized.

The clonotype originates from a woman under 30 in good health. Sequencing was performed on CD4+ T cells sorted from blood.

The CDR3 DNA is TGTGCCAGCAGCTGGGGACAGGGAACAGATACGCAGTATTTT. Encoded protein: CASSWGQGTDTQYF. The chain carries TRBV5-6 and TRBJ2-3, with 9 bases aligning to TRBD1. V shed 3 bases and J 3 bases; nucleotides not matched to a gene: 2. The CDR3 runs 14 residues. Per germline, CDR1 SGHDT and CDR2 YYEEEE.